This TCR beta chain was retrieved from a study of blood T cell repertoires in COVID-19. Background on the study: Whether acute or convalescent, the COVID-19 samples came from the United States, Italy and Spain. T cells, B-cell-depleted T cells, or PBMCs provided the cDNA or gDNA that served as material.

The authors' processing: Estimates of nucleated cell counts were drawn from the amplification of reference gene primers. The assay was immunoSEQ multiplex PCR, and TCRdb's table has in-frame clones only and misses some. The V and J calls and the clone size are those of that table, but D and trimming were determined from the DNA. This sample has some 270,000 clones, with approximately 85% found just once. The length of the CDR3 is 16 residues. With 3 bases removed from V and 0 bases from J, the gap between germline ends came to 9 bases. Germline loops: CDR1 LNHNV, CDR2 YYDKDF (reference sequence). The chain couples TRBV15 to TRBJ2-6; TRBD2 might be the D (6 bases). The sample taken for sequencing was peripheral blood. The receptor's source is a woman in her 70s with acute or convalescent COVID-19. CDR3 region: CATSRPGVSGANVLTF. CDR3 DNA: TGTGCCACCAGCAGGCCGGGAGTCTCTGGGGCCAACGTCCTGACTTTC.